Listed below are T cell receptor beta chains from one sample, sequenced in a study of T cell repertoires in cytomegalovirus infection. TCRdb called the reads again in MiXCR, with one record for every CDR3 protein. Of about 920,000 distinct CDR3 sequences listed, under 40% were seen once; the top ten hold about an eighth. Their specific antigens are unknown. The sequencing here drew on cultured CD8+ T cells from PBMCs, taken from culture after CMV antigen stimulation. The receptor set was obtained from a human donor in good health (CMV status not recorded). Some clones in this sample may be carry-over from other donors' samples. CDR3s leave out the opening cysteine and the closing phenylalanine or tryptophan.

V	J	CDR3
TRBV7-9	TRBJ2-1	ASSPQATGYNEQF
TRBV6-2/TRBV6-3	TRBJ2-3	ASSYSGGGGPTDTQY
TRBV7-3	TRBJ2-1	ASSSFGTSVYNEQF
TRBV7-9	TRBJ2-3	ASSPTGSGTDTQY
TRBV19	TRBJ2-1	ASNPGLYNEQF
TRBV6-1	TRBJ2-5	ASSRRTGWEETQY
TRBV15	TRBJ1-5	ASGGGPYQPQH
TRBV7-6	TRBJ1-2	ASSLSGGHGYT
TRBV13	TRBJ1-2	ASSLEFDSYGYT
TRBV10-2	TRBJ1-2	ASSGTAPERYGYT
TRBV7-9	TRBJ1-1	ASSLQGITEAF
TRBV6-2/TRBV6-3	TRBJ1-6	ASRDRRYNSPLH
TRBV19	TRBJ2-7	ASSIGADSFEQY
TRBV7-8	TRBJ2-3	ASSLGFAPGADTQY
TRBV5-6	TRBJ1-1	ASSPPFVHMNTEAF
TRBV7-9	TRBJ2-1	ASSLPRGGGALEQF
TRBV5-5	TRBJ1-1	ASSLELRHTEAF
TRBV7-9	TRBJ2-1	ASSLFERGGLFNEQF
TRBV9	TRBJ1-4	ASSSTRGKLF
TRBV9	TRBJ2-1	ASSVGTGNYNEQF
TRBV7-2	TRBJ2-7	ASSLWTGPYEQY
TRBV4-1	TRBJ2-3	ASSRLPLAQLFSTDTQY
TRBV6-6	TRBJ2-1	ASSKLGGEPYNEQF
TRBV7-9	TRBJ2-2	ASSFRDLYTGELF